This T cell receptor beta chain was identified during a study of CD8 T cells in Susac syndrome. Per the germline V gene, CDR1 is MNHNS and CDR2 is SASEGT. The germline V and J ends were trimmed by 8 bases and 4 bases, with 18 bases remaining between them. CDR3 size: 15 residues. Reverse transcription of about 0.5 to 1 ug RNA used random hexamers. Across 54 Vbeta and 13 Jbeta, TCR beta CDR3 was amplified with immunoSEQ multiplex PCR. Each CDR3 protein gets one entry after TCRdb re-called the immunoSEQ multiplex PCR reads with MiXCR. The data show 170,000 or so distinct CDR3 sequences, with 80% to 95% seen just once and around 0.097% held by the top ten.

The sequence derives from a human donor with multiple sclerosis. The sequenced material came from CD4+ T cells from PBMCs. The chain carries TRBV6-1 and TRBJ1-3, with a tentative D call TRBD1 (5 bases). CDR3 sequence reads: CASRLGGEAGNTIYF. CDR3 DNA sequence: TGTGCCAGCCGACTTGGGGGAGAGGCAGGAAACACCATATATTTT.